These 32 T cell receptor beta chains came from one sample sequenced in a study of identical twins. TCRdb reanalysed the 5' RACE reads using MiXCR and keeps one entry per CDR3 protein. The sample lists hundreds of thousands of distinct CDR3 sequences, over 5% seen once, with 1.5% to 2% in the top ten. The sample was naive T cells sorted from blood. Source of these receptors: a man between 18 and 35 years old in good health.

In this sample, this clonotype turned up many times. The CDR3 DNA reads TGCGCCAGCAGCTCGGAGGGGACGCGCACAGATACGCAGTATTTT. It is translated as CASSSEGTRTDTQYF. J is TRBJ2-3 and V is TRBV5-1; D might be TRBD2 (6 bases). The CDR3 length is 15 residues. The ends were cut back, 3 bases at V and 1 base at J, with 12 bases in the middle. Looked up from germline, CDR1 is SGHRS and CDR2 is YFSETQ.

This clonotype has at least ten counts. This chain uses TRBV5-1 with TRBJ1-2; D is undetermined. Germline V lookup: CDR1 SGHRS, CDR2 YFSETQ. The CDR3 consists of 14 residues. The V and J ends lost 1 base and 2 bases respectively, with 9 bases between them. CDR3 bases: TGCGCCAGCAGCTTGAGTACAGAAAACTATGGCTACACCTTC. Encoded protein: CASSLSTENYGYTF.

Here the CDR3 DNA reads TGTGCCAGCAGTCCCGGGCCGGCTGGAATGGAGACCCAGTACTTC. The encoded protein is CASSPGPAGMETQYF. The J gene is TRBJ2-5, the V gene TRBV3-1, with D hard to call. The germline V gene has CDR1 LGHDT and CDR2 YNNKEL (reference sequence). V shed 6 bases and J shed 5 bases, with 19 bases lying between them. The CDR3 runs to 15 residues.

This clonotype was found many times. DNA for the CDR3: TGTGCCAGCAGTGCCTTAGATACGCAGTATTTT. Residues: CASSALDTQYF. The chain recombines TRBV25-1 with TRBJ2-3; D uncertain. Germline-derived CDR1 and CDR2 are MGHDK and SYGVNS. This CDR3 has 11 residues. Trimming left V 4 bases short and J 5 bases short, with 4 bases between.

The table lists this clonotype with many counts. J is TRBJ2-1 and V is TRBV7-9; 8 positions agree with TRBD2. From germline, CDR1 is SEHNR and CDR2 FQNEAQ (reference sequence). The CDR3 contains 16 residues. The junction had 8 bases not matched to a gene; V was cut back by 5 bases and J by 2 bases. The CDR3 nucleotides read TGTGCCAGCAGCCCCAAGCGGGAGAGCACCTACAATGAGCAGTTCTTC. Translation gives CASSPKRESTYNEQFF.

Ten or more counts support this clonotype. V is TRBV28 and J is TRBJ2-7; TRBD2 matches 10 bases. Germline lookup yields CDR1 MDHEN and CDR2 SYDVKM. The CDR3 loop spans 15 amino acids. V was clipped by 8 bases and J by 2 bases; unmatched bases: 9. CDR3 sequence: CASQPSLAGTYEQYF. DNA of the CDR3: TGTGCCAGCCAACCTTCACTAGCGGGAACCTACGAGCAGTACTTC.

At least ten counts were recorded for this clonotype. DNA of the CDR3: TGTGCCAGCAGCTTAGGAGCGGGAGGGAAACAAGAGACCCAGTACTTC. Translated, it gives CASSLGAGGKQETQYF. This chain connects TRBV7-3 to TRBJ2-5; TRBD2 aligns across 10 bases. This CDR3 is built from 16 residues. Germline trimming cut 2 bases from V and 2 bases from J; bases unmatched to any gene: 5. Germline CDR1 reads SGHTA; CDR2 reads FQGTGA.

This chain joins TRBV20-1 and TRBJ2-1; 8 bases line up with TRBD2. V was pared by 3 bases and J by 6 bases, with 7 bases of the junction left unmatched. The CDR3 extends over 14 amino acids. The germline V gene encodes CDR1 DFQATT and CDR2 SNEGSKA (reference sequence). CDR3 DNA sequence: TGCAGTGCTAGGGCAAGCGGGAGAATCAATGAGCAGTTCTTC. Protein product: CSARASGRINEQFF.

This clonotype was counted ten times or more. The chain is built from TRBV28 and TRBJ2-5; 7 bases align to TRBD2. Germline assignment: CDR1 MDHEN and CDR2 SYDVKM. The length of the CDR3 is 15 residues. V lost 8 bases, J lost 2 bases, and 11 bases stayed unmatched. The CDR3 DNA sequence: TGTGCCAGCGAGCGGGAAGGATCTTCACAAGAGACCCAGTACTTC. Encoded protein: CASEREGSSQETQYF.

The J gene is TRBJ2-1, the V gene TRBV15; D is unclear. Trimming cost V 0 bases and J 1 base, with 7 bases left between them. This CDR3 has 15 amino acids. Germline-derived CDR1 and CDR2 are LNHNV and YYDKDF (reference sequence). The CDR3 loop reads CATSRDSASYNEQFF. In nucleotides, the CDR3 is TGTGCCACCAGCAGAGACTCCGCGTCCTACAATGAGCAGTTCTTC.

This clonotype came up a few times. The V call is TRBV5-1, the J call TRBJ2-1; D possibly matches TRBD1 or TRBD2 (5 bases each). This CDR3 spans 13 amino acids. Trimming stripped 5 bases from V and 5 bases from J, with 11 bases between. Germline assignment: CDR1 SGHRS and CDR2 YFSETQ. The CDR3 DNA reads as TGCGCCAGCAGTTACGGGACGAACAATGAGCAGTTCTTC. Its protein product is CASSYGTNNEQFF. The full variable domain, with the rest looked up from reference TRBV5-1 and TRBJ2-1, is KAGVTQTPRYLIKTRGQQVTLSCSPISGHRSVSWYQQTPGQGLQFLFEYFSETQRNKGNFPGRFSGRQFSNSRSEMNVSTLELGDSALYLCASSYGTNNEQFFGPGTRLTVL.

This clonotype was recorded many times. The rearrangement joins TRBV4-1 to TRBJ1-2, with 7 bases matching TRBD1. Trimming cost V 10 bases and J 5 bases; bases outside gene matches: 10. This CDR3 is built from 13 residues. The germline V gene has CDR1 MGHRA and CDR2 YSYEKL. CDR3 nucleotide sequence: TGCGCCACCTGGGGGACAGCACCTTATGGCTACACCTTC. Residues: CATWGTAPYGYTF.

The V gene is TRBV14, the J gene TRBJ2-3; 8 bases are a match to TRBD2. Germline V gene data show CDR1 as SGHDN and CDR2 as FVKESK. The length of the CDR3 is 15 residues. Trimming took 6 bases from V and 5 from J; bases not matched to a gene: 10. The CDR3 sequence is CASSKSGSWGDTQYF. The CDR3 coding sequence is TGTGCCAGCAGTAAAAGCGGGAGTTGGGGAGATACGCAGTATTTT.

This clonotype has at least ten counts. The chain combines TRBV20-1 with TRBJ1-3; 8 bases map to TRBD1. CDR1 is DFQATT and CDR2 is SNEGSKA in the germline V gene (reference sequence). The CDR3 is 16 amino acids. The trim removed 0 bases at V and 4 bases at J, leaving 8 bases unmatched. CDR3 region: CSAREQPGGAGNTIYF. The CDR3, as DNA: TGCAGTGCTAGAGAACAGCCAGGGGGCGCGGGAAACACCATATATTTT.

Only a few counts were recorded for this clonotype. The rearrangement uses TRBV15 and TRBJ2-7; 9 bases agree with TRBD1. With 5 bases clipped from V and 5 bases from J, the junction kept 7 bases outside the gene matches. Germline CDR1 is LNHNV and CDR2 is YYDKDF (reference sequence). The CDR3 is 14 amino acids. The CDR3 loop is CATSERGTGNEQYV. CDR3 DNA: TGTGCCACCAGCGAGCGAGGGACAGGGAACGAGCAGTACGTC.

This clonotype was detected a few times. The rearrangement joins TRBV7-8 to TRBJ1-1, with D perhaps TRBD1 (5 bases). CDR1 SGHVS and CDR2 FQNEAQ come from the germline V gene. V was shortened by 5 bases and J by 8 bases, with 15 bases between the two germline ends. The CDR3 length is 13 residues. Here the CDR3 DNA reads TGTGCCAGCAGCCTCAAACATAGGGGCGAAGCTTTCTTT. It yields the protein CASSLKHRGEAFF.

This clonotype appeared many times. The J gene is TRBJ2-1, the V gene TRBV12-3 or TRBV12-4; 8 nucleotides align to TRBD2. CDR3 length: 14 amino acids. The V segment lost 7 bases and the J segment 9 bases; nucleotides outside the gene matches: 11. The CDR3 is CASKRELTQGEQFF. The CDR3 DNA sequence: TGTGCCAGCAAGCGGGAGCTAACACAGGGTGAGCAGTTCTTC.

This CDR3 is CASSRGQGLSYEQYV. Here the CDR3 DNA reads TGTGCCAGCAGCCGTGGACAGGGCTTATCCTACGAGCAGTACGTC. The chain carries TRBV6-1 and TRBJ2-7, with 8 nucleotides matching TRBD1. Germline V CDR1 and CDR2: MNHNS, SASEGT. The CDR3 is 15 residues long. Germline trimming cut 6 bases from V and 1 base from J; bases unmatched to any gene: 8.

This clonotype has ten or more counts. V and J are TRBV5-1 and TRBJ2-1; D gene unclear. Between the trimmed V and J ends, which lost 3 bases and 5 bases, there was a span of 15 bases. The CDR3 contains 15 residues. Germline CDR1 reads SGHRS; CDR2 reads YFSETQ. The CDR3 region has the DNA TGCGCCAGCAGCTCGTACGGTAGGTTGGACAATGAGCAGTTCTTC. It is translated as CASSSYGRLDNEQFF.

The table lists this clonotype with many counts. The rearrangement uses TRBV20-1 and TRBJ2-7; no clear D gene. The CDR3 is made up of 10 amino acids. Trimming left V 5 bases short and J 1 base short, with 3 bases between. CDR1 DFQATT and CDR2 SNEGSKA come from the germline V gene (reference sequence). DNA for the CDR3: TGCAGTGCTCAATCCTACGAGCAGTACTTC. Translating gives CSAQSYEQYF.

This clonotype was observed at least ten times. V gene TRBV12-3 or TRBV12-4 combines with J gene TRBJ2-1; 10 bases agree with TRBD2. The V segment lost 7 bases and the J segment 12 bases; nucleotides outside the gene matches: 12. This CDR3 spans 14 amino acids. The CDR3 coding sequence is TGTGCCAGCAATTCCCTAGCGGGAGTCGGTGGGCAGTTCTTC. This codes for CASNSLAGVGGQFF.

This clonotype was picked up many times. The chain combines TRBV5-5 with TRBJ2-1; D uncertain. Per germline, CDR1 SGHKS and CDR2 YYEKEE (reference sequence). The CDR3 loop spans 13 amino acids. The germline V and J ends were trimmed by 3 bases and 6 bases, with 10 bases remaining between them. CDR3 in DNA: TGTGCCAGCAGCTCCGACGGTCTCAATGAGCAGTTCTTC. Its translation is CASSSDGLNEQFF.

At least ten counts were recorded for this clonotype. The rearrangement links TRBV3-1 to TRBJ2-1, with D tentatively TRBD2 (6 bases). V lost 3 bases and J lost 5, with 8 bases in between. CDR3 size: 13 residues. Germline CDR1 LGHDT, CDR2 YNNKEL (reference sequence). CDR3 loop: CASSQTRDNEQFF. The CDR3 nucleotides read TGTGCCAGCAGCCAGACTAGAGACAATGAGCAGTTCTTC.

This clonotype has at least ten counts. The rearrangement links TRBV12-3 or TRBV12-4 to TRBJ1-2, with D possibly TRBD1 on 6 matching bases. CDR3 length equals 15 residues. Trimming stripped 3 bases from V and 4 bases from J, with 15 bases between. The CDR3 coding sequence is TGTGCCAGCAGTTTTTGGCCGAGGGGGTCCTATGGCTACACCTTC. Protein sequence: CASSFWPRGSYGYTF.

This clonotype was seen a handful of times. The chain links TRBV19 to TRBJ2-2; 9 nucleotides align to TRBD1. There are 13 residues in the CDR3. J was trimmed by 4 bases and V by 9 bases; bases with no gene match: 3. Germline assignment: CDR1 LNHDA and CDR2 SQIVND (reference sequence). The CDR3 DNA follows: TGTGCCAGCCAGACAGGGGGCACCGGGGAGCTGTTTTTT. It specifies CASQTGGTGELFF.

In its sample, this clonotype was seen many times. V gene TRBV2 combines with J gene TRBJ2-1; either TRBD1 or TRBD2 may fit D (6 bases each). The length of the CDR3 is 17 residues. CDR1 and CDR2 from the germline V gene are SNHLY and FYNNEI. Trimming removed 0 bases at V and 9 bases at J, with 21 bases between. The CDR3 reads CASSEAGGRDRLFEQFF. In nucleotides, the CDR3 is TGTGCCAGCAGTGAAGCGGGGGGTCGAGACAGGTTGTTTGAGCAGTTCTTC. The entire variable domain, with the rest obtained from reference TRBV2 and TRBJ2-1, is as follows: EPEVTQTPSHQVTQMGQEVILRCVPISNHLYFYWYRQILGQKVEFLVSFYNNEISEKSEIFDDQFSVERPDGSNFTLKIRSTKLEDSAMYFCASSEAGGRDRLFEQFFGPGTRLTVL.

The chain is built from TRBV20-1 and TRBJ1-5; possibly TRBD1 for D (5 bases). From germline, CDR1 is DFQATT and CDR2 SNEGSKA (reference sequence). The CDR3 length is 14 residues. Trimming took off 3 bases at V and 3 bases at J, with 12 bases between the two ends. CDR3 DNA: TGCAGTGCTAGTAGGGGAGGGGCCAATCAGCCCCAGCATTTT. Translating it yields CSASRGGANQPQHF.

This clonotype was found a few times. The rearrangement links TRBV6-1 to TRBJ2-2; the match to TRBD2 covers 8 bases. Germline lookup yields CDR1 MNHNS and CDR2 SASEGT. The CDR3 is 15 amino acids. The trim removed 8 bases at V and 0 bases at J, leaving 5 bases unmatched. DNA for the CDR3: TGTGCCAGCGCCGGGGGGGCTGCGAACACCGGGGAGCTGTTTTTT. Translation gives CASAGGAANTGELFF.

This clonotype was found many times. The chain is built from TRBV12-3 or TRBV12-4 and TRBJ2-2; 10 bases are a match to TRBD2. This CDR3 is built from 15 residues. V gave up 6 bases and J gave up 5 bases; unmatched junction bases: 6. The CDR3 coding sequence is TGTGCCAGCAGACCAGCGGGAGGGCGTACCGGGGAGCTGTTTTTT. Translated, it gives CASRPAGGRTGELFF.

The rearrangement links TRBV7-2 to TRBJ2-1; D tentatively fits TRBD1 or TRBD2 (5 bases each). V dropped 2 bases and J dropped 10 bases, with 21 bases sitting between them. Germline V gives CDR1 SGHTA, CDR2 FQGNSA. The CDR3 has 16 residues. DNA of the CDR3: TGTGCCAGCAGCTTATATCAGGGCCTACGGCGGGTGGAGCAGTTCTTC. As protein: CASSLYQGLRRVEQFF.

At least ten counts were recorded for this clonotype. The chain couples TRBV24-1 to TRBJ2-3; 8 nucleotides match TRBD1. The germline CDR1 and CDR2 sequences are KGHDR and SFDVKD. Unmatched junction bases numbered 4, after V lost 0 bases and J lost 3 bases. The CDR3 runs to 16 residues. The CDR3 DNA reads as TGTGCCACCAGTGATTTGCTCCGGACAGGGACAGATACGCAGTATTTT. Translating gives CATSDLLRTGTDTQYF.

This clonotype was found many times. The gene calls are TRBV5-1 and TRBJ2-3; the match to TRBD2 covers 7 bases. Germline trimming cut 2 bases from V and 0 bases from J; bases unmatched to any gene: 6. This CDR3 is built from 16 residues. Germline values: CDR1 SGHRS, CDR2 YFSETQ. The CDR3 nucleotides read TGCGCCAGCAGCTTTGGAGGGAGGGCAAGCACAGATACGCAGTATTTT. Its translation is CASSFGGRASTDTQYF.